The source of this TCR beta chain is a study of regulatory and conventional T cells in RAG deficiency. Regarding the study as a whole: Other subsets showed roughly 10-fold reductions, but Treg unique TCR beta sequences fell about 100-fold in these patients.

Turning to this clone: Antigen specificity is unknown.

The method was immunoSEQ multiplex PCR; TCRdb's version includes in-frame clones alone and lacks a portion of them. Of 7,000 to 10,000 clones in the sample, 93% are singletons; the top ten hold over 1.5%. Regulatory T cells were sorted from blood as CD4+ CD25-high CD127-low cells. The CDR3 runs to 16 residues. Germline CDR1 is MGHRA and CDR2 is YSYEKL. V was clipped by 4 bases and J by 0 bases; unmatched bases: 4. These sequences were also reported in another study, on regulatory T cells. In that study: Amplification used 52 TRBV primers and 13 TRBJ primers.

The specimen sequenced was CD127- CD25+ CD4+ Tregs sorted from blood. The sequence was collected from a human donor in good health. J is TRBJ1-1 and V is TRBV4-1; TRBD1 agrees at 11 bases. CDR3 DNA sequence: TGCGCCAGCAGCCCGGACAGGGGGCTTTTGAACACTGAAGCTTTCTTT. Protein sequence: CASSPDRGLLNTEAFF.